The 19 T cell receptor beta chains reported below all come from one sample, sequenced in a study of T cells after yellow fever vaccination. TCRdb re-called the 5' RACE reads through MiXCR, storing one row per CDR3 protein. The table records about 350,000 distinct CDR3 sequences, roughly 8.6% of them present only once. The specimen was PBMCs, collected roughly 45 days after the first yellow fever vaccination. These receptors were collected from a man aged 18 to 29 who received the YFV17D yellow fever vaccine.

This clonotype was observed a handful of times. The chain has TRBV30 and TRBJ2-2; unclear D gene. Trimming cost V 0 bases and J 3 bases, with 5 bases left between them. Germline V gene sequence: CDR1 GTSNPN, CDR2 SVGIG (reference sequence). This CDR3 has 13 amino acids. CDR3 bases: TGTGCCTGGAGTGTACCGGACACCGGGGAGCTGTTTTTT. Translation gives CAWSVPDTGELFF. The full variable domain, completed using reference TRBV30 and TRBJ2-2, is SQTIHQWPATLVQPVGSPLSLECTVEGTSNPNLYWYRQAAGRGLQLLFYSVGIGQISSEVPQNLSASRPQDRQFILSSKKLLLSDSGFYLCAWSVPDTGELFFGEGSRLTVL.

This CDR3 reads CASSFRGKNTEAFF. For the CDR3, the DNA is TGCGCCAGCAGCTTCCGGGGAAAGAACACTGAAGCTTTCTTT. This rearrangement joins TRBV5-1 to TRBJ1-1; D not resolved. The CDR3 has 14 amino acids. V shed 2 bases and J shed 1 base, with 9 bases lying between them. Germline values: CDR1 SGHRS, CDR2 YFSETQ.

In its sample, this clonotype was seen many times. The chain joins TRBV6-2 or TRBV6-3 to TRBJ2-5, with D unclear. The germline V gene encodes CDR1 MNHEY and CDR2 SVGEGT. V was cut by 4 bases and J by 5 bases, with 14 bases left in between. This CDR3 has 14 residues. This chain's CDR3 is CASSSVTVGETQYF. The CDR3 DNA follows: TGTGCCAGCAGTTCCGTAACGGTAGGGGAGACCCAGTACTTC.

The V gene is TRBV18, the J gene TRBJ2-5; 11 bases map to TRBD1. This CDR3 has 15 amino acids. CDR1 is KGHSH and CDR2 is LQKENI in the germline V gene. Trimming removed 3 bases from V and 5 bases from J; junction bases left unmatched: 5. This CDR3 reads CASSPPGQGVETQYF. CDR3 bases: TGTGCCAGCTCACCTCCGGGACAGGGGGTCGAGACCCAGTACTTC.

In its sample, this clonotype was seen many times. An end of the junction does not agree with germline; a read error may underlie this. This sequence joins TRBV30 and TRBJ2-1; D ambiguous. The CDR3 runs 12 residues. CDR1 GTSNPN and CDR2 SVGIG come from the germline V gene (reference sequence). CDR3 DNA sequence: TGTGCCTGGAGTGACTACTACAGTGAGCAGTTCTTC. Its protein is CAWSDYYSEQFF.

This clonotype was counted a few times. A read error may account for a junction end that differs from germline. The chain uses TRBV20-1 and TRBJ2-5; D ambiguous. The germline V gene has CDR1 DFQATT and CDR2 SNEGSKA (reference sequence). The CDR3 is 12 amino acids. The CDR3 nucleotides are TGCAGTGCGAGAGGACCAGCCGGGACCCAGTACTTC. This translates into CSARGPAGTQYF.

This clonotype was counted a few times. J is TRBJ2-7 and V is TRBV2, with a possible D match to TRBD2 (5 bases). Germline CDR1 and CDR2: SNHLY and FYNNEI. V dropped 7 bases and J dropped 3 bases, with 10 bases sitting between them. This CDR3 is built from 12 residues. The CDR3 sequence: CASKRELYEQYV. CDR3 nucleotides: TGTGCCAGCAAGAGGGAGCTCTACGAGCAGTACGTC.

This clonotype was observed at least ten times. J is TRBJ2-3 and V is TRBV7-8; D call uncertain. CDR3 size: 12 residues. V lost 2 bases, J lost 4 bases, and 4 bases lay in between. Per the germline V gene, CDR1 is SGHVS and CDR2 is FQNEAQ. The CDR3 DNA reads TGTGCCAGCAGCTTACGTTCAGATACGCAGTATTTT. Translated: CASSLRSDTQYF.

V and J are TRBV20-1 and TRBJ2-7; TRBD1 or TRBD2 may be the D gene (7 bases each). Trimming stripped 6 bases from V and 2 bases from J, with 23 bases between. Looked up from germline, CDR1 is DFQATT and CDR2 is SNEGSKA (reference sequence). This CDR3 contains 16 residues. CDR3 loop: CSAEGGGQFSTYEQYF. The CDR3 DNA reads TGCAGTGCAGAGGGGGGGGGACAGTTTAGCACCTACGAGCAGTACTTC.

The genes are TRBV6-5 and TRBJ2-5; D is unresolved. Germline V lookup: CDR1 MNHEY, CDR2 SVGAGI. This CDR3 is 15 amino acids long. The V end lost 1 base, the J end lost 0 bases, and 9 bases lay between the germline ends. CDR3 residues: CASSYLTPYQETQYF. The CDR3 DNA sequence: TGTGCCAGCAGTTACTTGACCCCGTACCAAGAGACCCAGTACTTC.

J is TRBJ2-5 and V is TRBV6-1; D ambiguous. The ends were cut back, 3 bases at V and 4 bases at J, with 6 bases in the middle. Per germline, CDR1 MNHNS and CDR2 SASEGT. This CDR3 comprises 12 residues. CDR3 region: CASSELGETQYF. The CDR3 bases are TGTGCCAGCAGTGAGCTGGGAGAGACCCAGTACTTC.

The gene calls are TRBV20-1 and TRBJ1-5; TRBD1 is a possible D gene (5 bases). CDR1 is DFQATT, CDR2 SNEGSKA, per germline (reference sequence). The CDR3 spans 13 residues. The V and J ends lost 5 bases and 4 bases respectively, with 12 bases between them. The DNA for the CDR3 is TGCAGTGCTGTGAACAGGACTAATCAGCCCCAGCATTTT. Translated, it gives CSAVNRTNQPQHF.

CDR3 region: CASSPGQNLPTQYF. CDR3 in DNA: TGTGCCAGCAGCCCGGGACAGAATCTACCCACCCAGTACTTC. V usage is TRBV7-2 and J usage is TRBJ2-5, with 7 positions matching TRBD1. V trimming: 5 bases; J trimming: 8 bases; junction bases outside the gene matches: 11. CDR3 length: 14 amino acids. In germline, CDR1 is SGHTA, CDR2 FQGNSA.

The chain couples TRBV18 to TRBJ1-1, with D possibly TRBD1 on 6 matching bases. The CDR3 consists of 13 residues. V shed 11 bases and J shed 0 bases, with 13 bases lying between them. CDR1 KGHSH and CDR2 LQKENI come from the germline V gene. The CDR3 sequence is CAGAGGMNTEAFF. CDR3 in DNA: TGTGCCGGCGCCGGGGGCATGAACACTGAAGCTTTCTTT.

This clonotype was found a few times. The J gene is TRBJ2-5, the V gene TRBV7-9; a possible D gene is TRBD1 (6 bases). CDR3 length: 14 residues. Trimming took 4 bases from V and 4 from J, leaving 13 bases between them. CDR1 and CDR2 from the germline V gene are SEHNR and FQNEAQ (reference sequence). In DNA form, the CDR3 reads TGTGCCAGCAGCTCCAATACAGGGCTAGAGACCCAGTACTTC. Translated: CASSSNTGLETQYF.

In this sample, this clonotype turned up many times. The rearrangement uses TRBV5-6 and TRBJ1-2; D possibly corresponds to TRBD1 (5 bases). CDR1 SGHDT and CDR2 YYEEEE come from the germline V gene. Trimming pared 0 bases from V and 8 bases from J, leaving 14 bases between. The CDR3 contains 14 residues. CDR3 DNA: TGTGCCAGCAGCTTGGGGCAGGGAAAAGGAGGCTACACCTTC. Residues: CASSLGQGKGGYTF.

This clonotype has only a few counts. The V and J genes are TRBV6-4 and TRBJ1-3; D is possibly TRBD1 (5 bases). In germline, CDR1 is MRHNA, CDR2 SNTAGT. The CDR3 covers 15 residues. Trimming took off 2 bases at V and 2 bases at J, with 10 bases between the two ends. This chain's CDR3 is CASSDIGETGNTIYF. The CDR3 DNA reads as TGTGCCAGCAGTGACATAGGGGAGACTGGAAACACCATATATTTT.

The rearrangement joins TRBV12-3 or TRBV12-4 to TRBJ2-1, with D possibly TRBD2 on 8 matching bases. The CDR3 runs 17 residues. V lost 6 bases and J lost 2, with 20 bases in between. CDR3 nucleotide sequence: TGTGCCAGCAGCGCAAGGGGGCGGGGGGATACCTACAATGAGCAGTTCTTC. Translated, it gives CASSARGRGDTYNEQFF.

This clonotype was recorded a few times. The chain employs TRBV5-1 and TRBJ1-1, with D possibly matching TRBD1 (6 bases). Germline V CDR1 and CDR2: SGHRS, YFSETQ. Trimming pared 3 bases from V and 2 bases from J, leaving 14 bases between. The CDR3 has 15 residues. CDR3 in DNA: TGCGCCAGCAGCTCAGGGGTGGCTAGTAACACTGAAGCTTTCTTT. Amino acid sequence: CASSSGVASNTEAFF.